This TCR beta chain came from a study of vaccination and CD4 T cells after COVID-19. Study-level information: Post-COVID samples had a sampling time that fell a median roughly 98 days after diagnosis (range 35 to 161). Overlapping spike peptides of SARS-CoV-2, HCoV-NL63, HCoV-OC43 and HCoV-229E were used, and cells were stimulated with them.

General study findings and limits: Median approximately 90% of reactive clones detected in convalescent patients emerged only post-vaccination. Spike mono-reactivity was found in 304 of 307 vaccine-specific clones from convalescent patients.

CDR3 size: 15 residues. V lost 2 bases, J lost 0 bases, and 12 bases lay in between. The germline gives CDR1 SGHRS, CDR2 YFSETQ. With respect to this clonotype: The antigen remains undetermined.

The sample's treatment: approximately nine-day PBMC culture with coronavirus spike peptide pools or control peptides (ViraFEST assay). With the Oncomine TCR Beta short-read assay, DNA from cultured CD4+ T cells was sequenced. A single record per CDR3 protein comes from TCRdb applying MiXCR to the PCR reads. This table holds about 13,000 distinct CDR3 sequences, around four fifths found once. The rearrangement links TRBV5-1 to TRBJ2-7; no definite D call. The specimen comprised CD4+ T cells from blood, cultured in vitro, sampled after SARS-CoV-2 vaccination. The source of this sequence is a human donor who received a COVID-19 vaccine. As DNA, the CDR3 is TGCGCCAGCAGCTTCAGCACGGCAAGCTCCTACGAGCAGTACTTC. Translation: CASSFSTASSYEQYF.